These T cell receptor beta chains were read from a single sample in a study of beta chain features in type 1 diabetes. TCRdb's copy holds only in-frame clones and misses some; the assay was immunoSEQ multiplex PCR. The sample carries 400,000 or so clones, around 10% recorded once. The sample comprised central memory CD4+ T cells from blood. The receptors come from a man aged 30-40 years with type 1 diabetes. CDR3s include the opening cysteine and the closing phenylalanine or tryptophan. A D gene is named only where the DNA matches it firmly. Clone size is stated in some rows and not others, as once, few, many or a class when expanded.

CDR3 protein | CDR3 DNA | V gene | CDR3 length | J gene | clone size | D gene
CASRTGSHEQYF | TGTGCCAGCAGGACAGGGTCCCACGAGCAGTACTTC | TRBV6-5 | 12 | TRBJ2-7 | - | TRBD1
CASFTRDTGELFF | TGTGCCAGCTTTACAAGAGACACCGGGGAGCTGTTTTTT | TRBV28 | 13 | TRBJ2-2 | - | -
CASSPPEGMIEQFF | TGTGCCAGCTCACCACCTGAGGGTATGATTGAGCAGTTCTTC | TRBV18 | 14 | TRBJ2-1 | many | -
CASSPVPGLAGDTQYF | TGTGCCAGCTCACCAGTCCCGGGACTAGCGGGAGATACGCAGTATTTT | TRBV18 | 16 | TRBJ2-3 | - | TRBD2
CSGVSGRSYNEQFF | TGCAGCGGTGTCAGCGGGAGGTCCTACAATGAGCAGTTCTTC | TRBV29-1 | 14 | TRBJ2-1 | many | TRBD2
CASTGTGASETQYF | TGTGCCAGCACCGGGACAGGGGCCAGTGAGACCCAGTACTTC | TRBV28 | 14 | TRBJ2-5 | few | TRBD1
CASSMTSGYTDTQYF | TGTGCCAGCAGCATGACTAGCGGGTACACAGATACGCAGTATTTT | TRBV5-4 | 15 | TRBJ2-3 | - | TRBD2
CASSHSLDPRWETQYF | TGTGCCAGCAGCCACTCCTTGGACCCCCGGTGGGAGACCCAGTACTTC | TRBV14 | 16 | TRBJ2-5 | - | -
CSGGTSGRAMNNEQFF | TGCAGCGGTGGGACTAGCGGGAGGGCCATGAACAATGAGCAGTTCTTC | TRBV29-1 | 16 | TRBJ2-1 | - | TRBD2
CAIRAGQGARSTDTQYF | TGTGCCATCAGAGCCGGACAGGGGGCGCGGAGCACAGATACGCAGTATTTT | TRBV10-3 | 17 | TRBJ2-3 | few | TRBD1
CASRRVGSSNQPQHF | TGTGCCAGCAGGCGAGTGGGGAGTAGCAATCAGCCCCAGCATTTT | TRBV6-1 | 15 | TRBJ1-5 | - | -
CASSLGLAGNNEQYF | TGTGCCAGCAGTTTAGGACTAGCGGGAAATAACGAGCAGTACTTC | TRBV27 | 15 | TRBJ2-7 | few | TRBD2
CASSLTSGSGVRYF | TGTGCCAGCAGCTTGACCAGCGGGAGTGGGGTTAGGTACTTC | TRBV5-4 | 14 | TRBJ2-5 | - | TRBD2
CSVGKDREKVF | TGCAGCGTTGGTAAGGACAGGGAAAAAGTTTTT | TRBV29-1 | 11 | TRBJ1-4 | few | TRBD1
CAISASAAPSTDTQYF | TGTGCCATCAGTGCCTCGGCGGCACCTAGCACAGATACGCAGTATTTT | TRBV10-3 | 16 | TRBJ2-3 | few | -
CASSRLAGSSYEQYF | TGTGCCAGCAGTCGACTAGCGGGGAGCTCCTACGAGCAGTACTTC | TRBV27 | 15 | TRBJ2-7 | - | TRBD2
CASSSGTSDNEQFF | TGCGCCAGCAGCTCAGGGACTAGCGATAATGAGCAGTTCTTC | TRBV5-1 | 14 | TRBJ2-1 | - | TRBD2
CASSLTSGEGQPQHF | TGTGCCAGCAGCTTAACCTCAGGGGAAGGTCAGCCCCAGCATTTT | TRBV7-2 | 15 | TRBJ1-5 | few | -
CASSRGHDFSYEQYF | TGTGCCAGTAGTAGGGGACACGACTTCTCCTACGAGCAGTACTTC | TRBV19 | 15 | TRBJ2-7 | - | -
CASSLVRGERERHEQFF | TGTGCCAGCAGCTTGGTGCGTGGGGAACGGGAGAGACACGAGCAGTTCTTC | TRBV5-6 | 17 | TRBJ2-1 | - | -
CASSLQVNRADEQFF | TGTGCCAGCAGTTTGCAGGTCAATAGGGCCGATGAGCAGTTCTTC | TRBV7-2 | 15 | TRBJ2-1 | few | -
CASSYRGETQYF | TGTGCCAGCAGTTACAGGGGAGAGACCCAGTACTTC | TRBV6-5 | 12 | TRBJ2-5 | - | -
CASSLAHLTGSYNEQFF | TGTGCCAGCAGTTTGGCCCACCTTACAGGCTCCTACAATGAGCAGTTCTTC | TRBV27 | 17 | TRBJ2-1 | - | -
CASSGREGLSNEQFF | TGTGCCAGCAGCGGTCGGGAGGGCCTCTCCAATGAGCAGTTCTTC | TRBV27 | 15 | TRBJ2-1 | - | TRBD2
CASSPGTSIHEQFF | TGTGCCAGCAGCCCCGGGACTAGTATCCATGAGCAGTTCTTC | TRBV7-2 | 14 | TRBJ2-1 | few | TRBD2
CASSGYRVPITGELFF | TGTGCCAGTAGTGGATACAGGGTCCCGATCACCGGGGAGCTGTTTTTT | TRBV19 | 16 | TRBJ2-2 | few | -
CASSLVPESSYNEQFF | TGTGCCAGCAGCTTAGTGCCCGAGAGCTCCTACAATGAGCAGTTCTTC | TRBV7-3 | 16 | TRBJ2-1 | - | -
CAISDERHGAYTQYF | TGTGCCATCAGTGATGAGCGGCACGGAGCCTATACGCAGTATTTT | TRBV10-3 | 15 | TRBJ2-3 | - | -
CASSLDPGTSRVTQYF | TGTGCCAGCAGCTTAGACCCCGGGACTAGCCGGGTGACCCAGTACTTC | TRBV11-2 | 16 | TRBJ2-5 | - | TRBD2
CASSLRSYGYTF | TGTGCCAGCAGCTTGCGATCCTATGGCTACACCTTC | TRBV5-8 | 12 | TRBJ1-2 | - | -
CASSFSFSTEAFF | TGTGCCAGCAGTTTCAGCTTTAGCACTGAAGCTTTCTTT | TRBV27 | 13 | TRBJ1-1 | - | -
CASSPDHPLREQFF | TGCGCCAGCAGTCCGGACCATCCATTGCGGGAGCAGTTCTTC | TRBV5-1 | 14 | TRBJ2-1 | - | -
CASSAGGTAYF | TGTGCCAGCAGCGCCGGAGGGACCGCCTACTTC | TRBV9 | 11 | TRBJ2-7 | - | -
CASAERSGYTDTQYF | TGTGCCAGCGCCGAGCGTTCGGGGTATACAGATACGCAGTATTTT | TRBV11-2 | 15 | TRBJ2-3 | - | -
CASSLELGKYEQYF | TGTGCCAGCAGCTTAGAGTTAGGGAAGTACGAGCAGTACTTC | TRBV7-2 | 14 | TRBJ2-7 | - | -
CASSFEGGNQPQHF | TGTGCCAGCAGTTTTGAGGGAGGCAATCAGCCCCAGCATTTT | TRBV27 | 14 | TRBJ1-5 | few | -
CASSSSSSWSRTDTQYF | TGTGCTAGCAGCTCATCATCGTCCTGGTCCCGCACAGATACGCAGTATTTT | TRBV7-7 | 17 | TRBJ2-3 | - | -
CASSFTSYEQYF | TGTGCCAGCAGTTTTACATCCTACGAGCAGTACTTC | TRBV28 | 12 | TRBJ2-7 | few | -
CASRSGTLLNQPQHF | TGTGCCAGCAGATCTGGGACACTACTGAATCAGCCCCAGCATTTT | TRBV28 | 15 | TRBJ1-5 | - | -
CASSLGSGTGSTEQFF | TGCGCCAGCAGCTTGGGCTCCGGGACAGGGAGCACTGAGCAGTTCTTC | TRBV5-1 | 16 | TRBJ2-1 | - | TRBD1
CASSLTADTQYF | TGTGCCAGCAGCCTTACCGCAGATACGCAGTATTTT | TRBV7-9 | 12 | TRBJ2-3 | few | -
CASSVAGLAGEDTQYF | TGTGCCAGCAGCGTAGCGGGGCTAGCGGGAGAGGACACGCAGTATTTT | TRBV9 | 16 | TRBJ2-3 | few | TRBD2
CASSLSPAGTADTQYF | TGTGCCAGCAGCTTATCCCCAGCAGGGACGGCAGATACGCAGTATTTT | TRBV7-3 | 16 | TRBJ2-3 | - | -
CASTSTQGSALGQPQHF | TGTGCCAGCACTTCGACCCAGGGCTCGGCCCTAGGGCAGCCCCAGCATTTT | TRBV27 | 17 | TRBJ1-5 | few | -
CASSSPSRYYEQYF | TGTGCCAGCAGTTCCCCGTCTCGTTACTACGAGCAGTACTTC | TRBV28 | 14 | TRBJ2-7 | few | -
CAISDRDENIQYF | TGTGCCATCAGTGACAGGGACGAAAACATTCAGTACTTC | TRBV10-3 | 13 | TRBJ2-4 | - | -
CASSSQGETQYF | TGTGCCAGCAGTTCTCAGGGGGAGACCCAGTACTTC | TRBV6-1 | 12 | TRBJ2-5 | - | -
CASSFQQGYEQYF | TGTGCCAGCAGCTTCCAACAAGGCTACGAGCAGTACTTC | TRBV11-3 | 13 | TRBJ2-7 | few | -
CASSVETGESYEQYF | TGTGCCAGCAGCGTAGAGACAGGGGAATCCTACGAGCAGTACTTC | TRBV9 | 15 | TRBJ2-7 | few | TRBD1
CASSLGTSGRGRNEQFF | TGTGCCAGCAGCTTAGGGACTAGCGGGAGAGGTAGGAATGAGCAGTTCTTC | TRBV11-3 | 17 | TRBJ2-1 | few | TRBD2
CASSNQGQNTEAFF | TGTGCCAGCAGCAACCAAGGACAGAACACTGAAGCTTTCTTT | TRBV9 | 14 | TRBJ1-1 | - | -
CAWSSRGNTEAFF | TGTGCCTGGAGTAGTCGGGGGAACACTGAAGCTTTCTTT | TRBV30 | 13 | TRBJ1-1 | few | -